The 28 T cell receptor beta chains reported below all come from one sample, sequenced in a study of cytomegalovirus exposure and HLA in healthy donors. The study ran its PCR with 60 Vbeta and 13 Jbeta primers. Repertoires were generated with immunoSEQ multiplex PCR, while TCRdb's copy carries only in-frame clones and drops some. Its table records 200,000 to 250,000 clones. Sequencing used PBMCs. The source of these receptors is a girl between 2 and 10 years old in good health and CMV-seropositive.

This sequence joins TRBV28 and TRBJ1-2; tentatively, D is TRBD1 (5 bases). Germline V CDR1 and CDR2: MDHEN, SYDVKM. The CDR3 covers 13 residues. V lost 3 bases and J lost 7, with 12 bases in between. CDR3 coding DNA: TGTGCCAGCAGTTTGTCAGGGTTCGGTGGCTACACCTTC. This encodes CASSLSGFGGYTF.

The CDR3 is CASSPQMTATSYEQYF. The CDR3 DNA is TGTGCCAGCAGCCCCCAAATGACAGCTACCTCCTACGAGCAGTACTTC. The chain couples TRBV7-6 to TRBJ2-7; D is perhaps TRBD1 (5 bases). Germline CDR1 is SGHVS and CDR2 is FNYEAQ. V was cut by 5 bases and J by 0 bases, with 17 bases left in between. The CDR3 covers 16 residues.

This chain links TRBV5-4 with TRBJ2-2; TRBD2 might be the D (6 bases). The CDR3 extends over 18 amino acids. Germline V gives CDR1 SGHNT, CDR2 YYREEE (reference sequence). V lost 3 bases to trimming and J lost 1 base, with 19 bases between them. The CDR3 sequence is CASSSRGLARGNTGELFF. In nucleotides, the CDR3 is TGTGCCAGCAGCTCCCGCGGCCTAGCGAGGGGGAACACCGGGGAGCTGTTTTTT.

In regard to this clone: This CDR3 is also generated by other DNA sequences in the sample. This rearrangement joins TRBV28 to TRBJ2-7; D might be TRBD2 (5 bases). The CDR3 has 15 residues. Germline loops: CDR1 MDHEN, CDR2 SYDVKM. V was clipped by 6 bases and J by 2 bases, with 17 bases between them. CDR3 DNA sequence: TGTGCCAGCAGCCCGAGAGGCTCGAGGGCCTACGAGCAGTACTTC. Its protein is CASSPRGSRAYEQYF.

Worth noting for this clone: Distinct nucleotide sequences in the sample also encode this CDR3. The V gene is TRBV12-5, the J gene TRBJ1-2; tentative D call: TRBD1 (6 bases). The germline V gene encodes CDR1 LGHNT and CDR2 FRNRAP. Trimming removed 2 bases at V and 5 bases at J, with 12 bases between. The CDR3 totals 14 residues. CDR3 in DNA: TGTGCTAGTGGTTTGACAGGGATCAAATATGGCTACACCTTC. Protein sequence: CASGLTGIKYGYTF.

V and J are TRBV5-6 and TRBJ2-1; 7 positions match TRBD1. This CDR3 comprises 16 residues. CDR1 and CDR2 from the germline V gene are SGHDT and YYEEEE. J lost 5 bases, V lost 5 bases, and 13 bases had no gene match. The CDR3 here is CASSPTTGRRHNEQFF. CDR3 nucleotide sequence: TGTGCCAGCAGTCCAACGACAGGGCGACGCCACAATGAGCAGTTCTTC. Using reference TRBV5-6 and TRBJ2-1 for the parts outside the CDR3, the full variable domain is DAGVTQSPTHLIKTRGQQVTLRCSPKSGHDTVSWYQQALGQGPQFIFQYYEEEERQRGNFPDRFSGHQFPNYSSELNVNALLLGDSALYLCASSPTTGRRHNEQFFGPGTRLTVL.

The V and J genes are TRBV10-3 and TRBJ1-2; TRBD1 agrees at 11 bases. Germline lookup yields CDR1 ENHRY and CDR2 SYGVKD. J lost 4 bases, V lost 0 bases, and 10 bases had no gene match. This CDR3 is built from 18 residues. In DNA form, the CDR3 reads TGTGCCATCAGTGAGTCGCCTCGGACAGGGGGCGAAGGCTATGGCTACACCTTC. Encoded protein: CAISESPRTGGEGYGYTF.

This rearrangement joins TRBV15 to TRBJ2-7; 9 nucleotides line up with TRBD1. The CDR3 length is 15 residues. Germline V lookup: CDR1 LNHNV, CDR2 YYDKDF (reference sequence). V lost 0 bases and J lost 4; bases outside the gene matches: 4. The CDR3 loop is CATSRDRTGAYEQYF. In DNA, the CDR3 is TGTGCCACCAGCAGAGACCGGACAGGGGCTTACGAGCAGTACTTC.

The rearrangement links TRBV7-8 to TRBJ1-5; 7 positions agree with TRBD1. The germline gives CDR1 SGHVS, CDR2 FQNEAQ. The CDR3 totals 15 residues. Losses at the gene ends were 4 bases for V and 5 bases for J; bases not matched to a gene: 8. CDR3 sequence (DNA): TGTGCCAGCAGCTACCTACAGGGGCTGGATCAGCCCCAGCATTTT. It encodes CASSYLQGLDQPQHF.

The chain carries TRBV28 and TRBJ2-1, with 8 bases matching TRBD2. V gave up 3 bases and J gave up 4 bases; unmatched junction bases: 14. Germline values: CDR1 MDHEN, CDR2 SYDVKM. This CDR3 has 18 residues. CDR3 region: CASSLFSRGGPWYNEQFF. DNA for the CDR3: TGTGCCAGCAGTTTGTTTTCCCGGGGGGGTCCCTGGTACAATGAGCAGTTCTTC.

The V and J genes are TRBV10-1 and TRBJ2-2, with TRBD2 matching over 7 bases. The CDR3 spans 13 residues. The germline V gene encodes CDR1 WNHNN and CDR2 SYGVQD (reference sequence). Losses at the gene ends were 3 bases for V and 6 bases for J; bases not matched to a gene: 1. DNA for the CDR3: TGCGCCAGCAGTGATGGGGGGGCCGGGGAGCTGTTTTTT. The encoded protein is CASSDGGAGELFF.

J is TRBJ2-1 and V is TRBV5-1, with 10 bases aligning to TRBD2. This CDR3 spans 16 amino acids. The V gene's germline CDR1 is SGHRS and CDR2 YFSETQ. The V and J ends lost 3 bases and 5 bases, in that order; junction bases with no gene match: 8. The CDR3 loop reads CASSSSGSSGDNEQFF. In DNA, the CDR3 is TGCGCCAGCAGCTCTAGCGGGAGCAGTGGAGACAATGAGCAGTTCTTC.

The rearrangement joins TRBV4-1 to TRBJ2-3; possible D gene TRBD1, 6 bases. The CDR3 is made up of 19 amino acids. Looked up from germline, CDR1 is MGHRA and CDR2 is YSYEKL. V dropped 0 bases and J dropped 0 bases, with 19 bases sitting between them. CDR3 protein: CASSQEGPQGLGSTDTQYF. DNA of the CDR3: TGCGCCAGCAGCCAAGAGGGCCCTCAGGGGCTAGGGAGCACAGATACGCAGTATTTT.

The genes are TRBV5-1 and TRBJ2-7, with TRBD2 matching 10 bases. The CDR3 has 15 residues. J was trimmed by 3 bases and V by 3 bases; bases with no gene match: 6. From germline, CDR1 is SGHRS and CDR2 YFSETQ. The CDR3 protein is CASSSPGLASYEQYF. CDR3 nucleotides: TGCGCCAGCAGCTCACCGGGACTAGCGAGCTACGAGCAGTACTTC.

V usage is TRBV27 and J usage is TRBJ2-2, with D possibly being TRBD1 (6 bases). The CDR3 has 15 amino acids. Trimming removed 6 bases at V and 3 bases at J, with 14 bases between. Per germline, CDR1 MNHEY and CDR2 SMNVEV (reference sequence). CDR3 sequence reads: CASRTSGTHTGELFF. The CDR3 bases are TGTGCCAGCAGGACCTCCGGGACACACACCGGGGAGCTGTTTTTT.

The gene calls are TRBV9 and TRBJ2-3; tentative D call: TRBD2 (6 bases). V was trimmed by 0 bases and J by 6 bases, leaving 11 bases between them. This CDR3 region has 14 residues. Per germline, CDR1 SGDLS and CDR2 YYNGEE. CDR3 sequence reads: CASSVGTGVDTQYF. In DNA, the CDR3 is TGTGCCAGCAGCGTAGGGACGGGGGTGGATACGCAGTATTTT.

The V call is TRBV7-9, the J call TRBJ2-7, with TRBD1 matching 10 bases. The germline V gene has CDR1 SEHNR and CDR2 FQNEAQ (reference sequence). CDR3 size: 14 residues. Germline trimming cut 5 bases from V and 5 bases from J; bases unmatched to any gene: 6. The CDR3 spells CASSPRQGANEQYF. As DNA, the CDR3 is TGTGCCAGCAGCCCCCGACAGGGGGCAAACGAGCAGTACTTC.

V and J are TRBV28 and TRBJ1-2; D is unresolved. The CDR3 is 12 amino acids. Germline V lookup: CDR1 MDHEN, CDR2 SYDVKM. V dropped 5 bases and J dropped 5 bases, with 9 bases sitting between them. CDR3 protein: CASSAAGYGYTF. CDR3 bases: TGTGCCAGCAGTGCTGCGGGGTATGGCTACACCTTC.

The gene calls are TRBV7-6 and TRBJ2-7, with 11 positions matching TRBD2. Per the germline V gene, CDR1 is SGHVS and CDR2 is FNYEAQ. There are 15 residues in the CDR3. V dropped 1 base and J dropped 6; count of bases not matched to a gene: 5. As DNA, the CDR3 is TGTGCCAGCAGCTTAGGACTAGCGGGGAGTGTCGAGCAGTACTTC. This encodes CASSLGLAGSVEQYF.

The chain is built from TRBV11-2 and TRBJ1-5; D ambiguous. Trimming removed 4 bases from V and 6 bases from J, with 10 bases in between. The CDR3 has 13 residues. Germline V gene data show CDR1 as SGHAT and CDR2 as FQNNGV. CDR3 bases: TGTGCCAGCAGCTACGCGGAACTTCAGCCCCAGCATTTT. Translated, it gives CASSYAELQPQHF.

The chain links TRBV15 to TRBJ2-1, with a weak D call TRBD1 (5 bases). V gave up 5 bases and J gave up 5 bases, with 10 bases separating them. Germline V gene data show CDR1 as LNHNV and CDR2 as YYDKDF (reference sequence). This CDR3 spans 13 amino acids. The DNA of the CDR3 is TGTGCCACCAGCTATCTACAGGACAATGAGCAGTTCTTC. Translation: CATSYLQDNEQFF.

The chain couples TRBV11-3 to TRBJ2-5, with TRBD2 matching 11 bases. With V trimmed by 6 bases and J by 2 bases, 8 bases remained unmatched. The CDR3 is 16 amino acids. CDR1 is SGHNT, CDR2 YENEEA, per germline. The CDR3 sequence is CASSRRTSGSQETQYF. Written as DNA, the CDR3 is TGTGCCAGCAGTCGAAGGACTAGCGGGTCGCAAGAGACCCAGTACTTC.

The CDR3 loop reads CASSLDRGNTIYF. For the CDR3, the DNA is TGTGCCAGCAGCCTCGACAGGGGAAACACCATATATTTT. This chain uses TRBV7-3 with TRBJ1-3, with a tentative D call TRBD1 (6 bases). Per the germline V gene, CDR1 is SGHTA and CDR2 is FQGTGA. The CDR3 has 13 amino acids. Trimming removed 5 bases from V and 4 bases from J, with 9 bases in between.

The rearrangement joins TRBV28 to TRBJ1-1; D is possibly TRBD1 (5 bases). The germline V and J ends were trimmed by 3 bases and 1 base, with 15 bases remaining between them. CDR3 length: 16 residues. The V gene's germline CDR1 is MDHEN and CDR2 SYDVKM. The CDR3: CASSFSGGLGNTEAFF. DNA of the CDR3: TGTGCCAGCAGTTTCTCTGGGGGACTGGGGAACACTGAAGCTTTCTTT.

The chain joins TRBV5-1 to TRBJ1-1; tentatively, D is TRBD1 (5 bases). This CDR3 is built from 18 residues. Germline loops: CDR1 SGHRS, CDR2 YFSETQ. Trimming stripped 4 bases from V and 4 bases from J, with 26 bases between. This chain's CDR3 is CASSKAVDWGEKVTEAFF. The CDR3, as DNA: TGCGCCAGCAGCAAGGCCGTCGACTGGGGGGAAAAGGTCACTGAAGCTTTCTTT.

The chain employs TRBV19 and TRBJ2-1; TRBD2 aligns across 10 bases. V shed 0 bases and J 6 bases; nucleotides not matched to a gene: 14. CDR3 length: 19 amino acids. Germline V lookup: CDR1 LNHDA, CDR2 SQIVND (reference sequence). The CDR3 here is CASSIDLRLAGVPPNEQFF. For the CDR3, the DNA is TGTGCCAGTAGTATAGATTTAAGGCTAGCGGGAGTTCCCCCCAATGAGCAGTTCTTC.

The chain carries TRBV6-1 and TRBJ2-7; TRBD2 matches at 13 bases. The germline V gene encodes CDR1 MNHNS and CDR2 SASEGT. The CDR3 length is 16 residues. Germline trimming cut 2 bases from V and 6 bases from J; bases unmatched to any gene: 7. CDR3 in amino acids: CASSETSGRAFTEQYF. CDR3 nucleotide sequence: TGTGCCAGCAGTGAAACTAGCGGGAGGGCCTTCACCGAGCAGTACTTC.

This chain joins TRBV2 and TRBJ1-2; D gene uncertain. The germline gives CDR1 SNHLY, CDR2 FYNNEI. The CDR3 loop spans 13 amino acids. Trimming took 4 bases from V and 3 from J, leaving 9 bases between them. DNA for the CDR3: TGTGCCAGCAGTGGGTCCCAGGACTATGGCTACACCTTC. This gives the protein CASSGSQDYGYTF.